This T cell receptor beta chain came from a study of T cell responses to AZD1222 COVID-19 vaccine. Overall study findings and caveats: A mostly white British donor set with more females was recruited, and clonal diversity was possibly underestimated. Only 5 or 6 people who got AZD1222 tested seropositive at baseline. Every sample of the repertoires postdated the peak T cell response.

This CDR3 contains 13 residues. Germline CDR1 KGHSH, CDR2 LQKENI. With 2 bases removed from V and 4 bases from J, the gap between germline ends came to 8 bases. Concerning this clone: The antigen remains undetermined.

Produced via immunoSEQ multiplex PCR; TCRdb's table is partial and in-frame only. Its table records around 140,000 clones. Material: peripheral blood. The chain uses TRBV18 and TRBJ1-1; D is unclear. This TCR derives from an adult in good health. CDR3 amino acids: CASSPGQTTEAFF. CDR3 nucleotides: TGTGCCAGCTCACCAGGGCAGACCACTGAAGCTTTCTTT. Based on the CDR3 plus reference TRBV18 and TRBJ1-1, the full variable domain is NAGVMQNPRHLVRRRGQEARLRCSPMKGHSHVYWYRQLPEEGLKFMVYLQKENIIDESGMPKERFSAEFPKEGPSILRIQQVVRGDSAAYFCASSPGQTTEAFFGQGTRLTVV.